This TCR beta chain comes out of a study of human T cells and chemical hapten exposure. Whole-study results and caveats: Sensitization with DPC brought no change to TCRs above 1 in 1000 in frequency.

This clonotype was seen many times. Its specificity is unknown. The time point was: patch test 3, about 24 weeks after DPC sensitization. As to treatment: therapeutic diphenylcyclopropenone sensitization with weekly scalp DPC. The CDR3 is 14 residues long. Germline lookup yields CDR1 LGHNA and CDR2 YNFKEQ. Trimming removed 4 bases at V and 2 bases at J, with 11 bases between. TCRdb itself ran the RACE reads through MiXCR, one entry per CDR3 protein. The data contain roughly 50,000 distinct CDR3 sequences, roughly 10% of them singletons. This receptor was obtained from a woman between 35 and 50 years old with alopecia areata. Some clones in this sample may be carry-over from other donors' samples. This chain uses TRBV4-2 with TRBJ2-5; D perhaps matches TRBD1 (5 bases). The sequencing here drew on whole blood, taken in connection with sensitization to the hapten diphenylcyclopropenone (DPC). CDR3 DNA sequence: TGTGCCAGCAGCCCCTCAGACAGACAAGAGACCCAGTACTTC. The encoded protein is CASSPSDRQETQYF.